This T cell receptor beta chain was documented in a study of blood T cell repertoires in COVID-19. Study summary: PBMCs, B-cell-depleted T cells, or T cells were the source of the cDNA or gDNA that made up the material.

The CDR3 has 14 residues. The V gene's germline CDR1 is MNHEY and CDR2 SVGAGI. With 7 bases clipped from V and 2 bases from J, the junction kept 8 bases outside the gene matches. Per the study methods: Nucleated cell counts were estimated from reference gene primer amplification. The repertoire was sequenced with immunoSEQ multiplex PCR; TCRdb's copy has only in-frame clones and lacks some. V, J and clone size derive from that table, while D and trimming were established from the DNA sequence. In the table there are tens of thousands of clones, roughly 87% of which are singletons. The TCR comes from a woman aged 45-60 years with active COVID-19. The sample consisted of peripheral blood. The chain employs TRBV6-5 and TRBJ2-7; 7 nucleotides align to TRBD1. The CDR3 region is CASTPRDRAYEQYF. The CDR3 DNA reads TGTGCCAGCACCCCCCGGGACAGAGCCTACGAGCAGTACTTC.